A single sample is the source of the 20 T cell receptor beta chains below, sequenced in a study of PD-1 blockade in mismatch repair-deficient tumors. The protocol was immunoSEQ multiplex PCR, while the TCRdb copy is restricted to in-frame clones and leaves out a portion. This table has 85,000 to 130,000 clones, about four fifths appearing once. Material: peripheral blood, obtained around 8 months after starting pembrolizumab. These receptors were obtained from an adult with mismatch repair-deficient cancer.

The chain uses TRBV9 and TRBJ2-2; D tentatively reads TRBD1 or TRBD2 (5 bases each). V lost 4 bases and J lost 3, with 10 bases in between. This CDR3 is built from 14 residues. The V gene's germline CDR1 is SGDLS and CDR2 YYNGEE. DNA for the CDR3: TGTGCCAGCAGCAGGGACCCCGACACCGGGGAGCTGTTTTTT. Amino acid sequence: CASSRDPDTGELFF.

The CDR3 region has the DNA TGTGCCAGCAGCCCAGGGAGGGTATACGAGCAGTACTTC. Its translation is CASSPGRVYEQYF. The J gene is TRBJ2-7, the V gene TRBV7-6, with 7 nucleotides matching TRBD2. The CDR3 runs to 13 residues. V gave up 5 bases and J gave up 4 bases; unmatched junction bases: 5. Per the germline V gene, CDR1 is SGHVS and CDR2 is FNYEAQ.

The chain joins TRBV5-1 to TRBJ2-1; the match to TRBD2 covers 12 bases. Per the germline V gene, CDR1 is SGHRS and CDR2 is YFSETQ. The J segment lost 5 bases and the V segment lost 0 bases, leaving 6 bases of the junction unmatched. There are 17 residues in the CDR3. The CDR3 DNA sequence: TGCGCCAGCAGCTTGGCCCTCGGACTAGCGGGAAACAATGAGCAGTTCTTC. The encoded protein is CASSLALGLAGNNEQFF.

V and J are TRBV7-2 and TRBJ2-2; a possible D gene is TRBD1 (6 bases). CDR1 and CDR2 (germline): SGHTA, FQGNSA. The CDR3 has 15 residues. V dropped 3 bases and J dropped 3 bases, with 11 bases sitting between them. In DNA form, the CDR3 reads TGTGCCAGCAGCTTGGGGGCCCAGGACACCGGGGAGCTGTTTTTT. It is translated as CASSLGAQDTGELFF.

This clone was observed a single time. The rearrangement uses TRBV18 and TRBJ2-5; D gene uncertain. Germline CDR1 KGHSH, CDR2 LQKENI. Trimming stripped 6 bases from V and 5 bases from J, with 7 bases between. The CDR3 loop spans 11 amino acids. The CDR3 reads CASSTKETQYF. The CDR3 DNA follows: TGTGCCAGCTCCACGAAGGAGACCCAGTACTTC.

The chain combines TRBV9 with TRBJ1-5, with a possible D match to TRBD1 (6 bases). The CDR3 totals 15 residues. Germline V gene data show CDR1 as SGDLS and CDR2 as YYNGEE. Trimming pared 4 bases from V and 2 bases from J, leaving 13 bases between. The CDR3 is CASSRTGSGNQPQHF. For the CDR3, the DNA is TGTGCCAGCAGCCGAACAGGGAGCGGCAATCAGCCCCAGCATTTT.

The chain carries TRBV7-3 and TRBJ2-3; D gene uncertain. The V and J ends lost 5 bases and 0 bases respectively, with 9 bases between them. The CDR3 runs 14 residues. CDR1 and CDR2 (germline): SGHTA, FQGTGA. Here the CDR3 reads CASSQTHSTDTQYF. CDR3 sequence (DNA): TGTGCCAGCAGCCAGACACATAGCACAGATACGCAGTATTTT.

CDR3 DNA: TGTGCCAGCAGCCATCCGAGTCCCAATGAGCAGTTCTTC. Translating it yields CASSHPSPNEQFF. The V call is TRBV14, the J call TRBJ2-1; D gene ambiguous. There are 13 residues in the CDR3. Germline CDR1 and CDR2: SGHDN and FVKESK. Trimming shortened V by 3 bases and J by 6 bases, and 9 bases separated the two germline ends.

The V gene is TRBV4-1, the J gene TRBJ2-7; D not resolved. CDR1 and CDR2 from the germline V gene are MGHRA and YSYEKL. V was cut by 0 bases and J by 5 bases, with 17 bases left in between. CDR3 size: 16 residues. The CDR3 bases are TGCGCCAGCAGCCAAGAACCGCCCCCGTCTTTTGACGAGCAGTACTTC. This gives the protein CASSQEPPPSFDEQYF.

The chain joins TRBV6-4 to TRBJ2-3, with 9 bases that match TRBD2. The CDR3 length is 16 residues. After removal of 4 bases from V and 5 bases from J, the junction contained 10 bases not matched to a gene. The germline V gene encodes CDR1 MRHNA and CDR2 SNTAGT. The CDR3 DNA reads as TGTGCCAGCAGTGCAGATAGCGGGAGTAACAAAGATACGCAGTATTTT. It codes for CASSADSGSNKDTQYF.

The genes are TRBV6-5 and TRBJ2-6; D is unresolved. With 8 bases removed from V and 4 bases from J, the gap between germline ends came to 12 bases. CDR1 and CDR2 (germline): MNHEY, SVGAGI. The CDR3 loop spans 14 amino acids. The CDR3 DNA reads TGTGCCAGCTCCTACAACCTCGGGGCCAACGTCCTGACTTTC. Its protein product is CASSYNLGANVLTF.

V is TRBV30 and J is TRBJ1-1; D ambiguous. The CDR3 contains 11 residues. Trimming took 4 bases from V and 3 from J, leaving 6 bases between them. CDR1 is GTSNPN, CDR2 SVGIG, per germline (reference sequence). The CDR3 DNA follows: TGTGCCTGGACGATGTACACTGAAGCTTTCTTT. It translates to CAWTMYTEAFF.

V and J are TRBV9 and TRBJ1-4, with D unclear. The germline V gene encodes CDR1 SGDLS and CDR2 YYNGEE. Between the trimmed V and J ends, which lost 4 bases and 4 bases, there was a span of 20 bases. The length of the CDR3 is 17 residues. Written as DNA, the CDR3 is TGTGCCAGCAGCCCACATAAAGTCGAGAGACTTAATGAAAAACTGTTTTTT. Residues: CASSPHKVERLNEKLFF.

This clone has a single count. The rearrangement links TRBV13 to TRBJ2-1, with D unclear. Trimming took 1 base from V and 7 from J, leaving 5 bases between them. The germline V gene has CDR1 PRHDT and CDR2 FYEKMQ (reference sequence). The CDR3 covers 12 residues. DNA for the CDR3: TGTGCCAGCAGCTTAGCGGAGAATGAGCAGTTCTTC. This sequence encodes CASSLAENEQFF.

This clone was found once. The V and J genes are TRBV7-9 and TRBJ2-3, with TRBD2 identical over 9 bases. V shed 1 base and J 0 bases; nucleotides not matched to a gene: 5. CDR3 length: 17 residues. CDR1 is SEHNR, CDR2 FQNEAQ, per germline (reference sequence). The CDR3 spells CASSLEEGLASTDTQYF. DNA of the CDR3: TGTGCCAGCAGCTTAGAGGAGGGACTAGCAAGCACAGATACGCAGTATTTT.

The rearrangement links TRBV9 to TRBJ2-2; D gene unclear. This CDR3 region has 13 residues. The V end lost 0 bases, the J end lost 7 bases, and 7 bases lay between the germline ends. CDR1 is SGDLS and CDR2 is YYNGEE in the germline V gene. The CDR3 loop is CASSVGVGGELFF. CDR3 sequence (DNA): TGTGCCAGCAGCGTAGGAGTGGGCGGGGAGCTGTTTTTT.

This chain joins TRBV29-1 and TRBJ2-5; D not certain. Germline-derived CDR1 and CDR2 are SQVTM and ANQGSEA. V was cut by 4 bases and J by 2 bases, with 11 bases left in between. The CDR3 is 13 residues long. The CDR3: CSVAAGIQETQYF. CDR3 sequence (DNA): TGCAGCGTTGCTGCAGGCATTCAAGAGACCCAGTACTTC.

This clone was detected only once. The chain uses TRBV7-2 and TRBJ2-7; D remains unclear. The CDR3 totals 14 residues. The germline V and J ends were trimmed by 2 bases and 0 bases, with 8 bases remaining between them. The germline gives CDR1 SGHTA, CDR2 FQGNSA. The CDR3: CASSLLANSYEQYF. The CDR3 nucleotides are TGTGCCAGCAGCTTATTAGCTAACTCCTACGAGCAGTACTTC.

The chain links TRBV18 to TRBJ2-1; D is uncertain. This CDR3 contains 12 residues. V shed 3 bases and J shed 9 bases, with 9 bases lying between them. CDR1 and CDR2 from the germline V gene are KGHSH and LQKENI. Here the CDR3 DNA reads TGTGCCAGCTCACCGACGAAAGGTGAGCAGTTCTTC. Protein: CASSPTKGEQFF.

The V gene is TRBV28, the J gene TRBJ2-1; TRBD2 matches 10 bases. The CDR3 runs to 16 residues. V lost 6 bases, J lost 8 bases, and 13 bases stayed unmatched. Looked up from germline, CDR1 is MDHEN and CDR2 is SYDVKM. In DNA form, the CDR3 reads TGTGCCAGCAGAGGGGCATCTAGCGGGAGAAGAGATGAGCAGTTCTTC. This codes for CASRGASSGRRDEQFF.